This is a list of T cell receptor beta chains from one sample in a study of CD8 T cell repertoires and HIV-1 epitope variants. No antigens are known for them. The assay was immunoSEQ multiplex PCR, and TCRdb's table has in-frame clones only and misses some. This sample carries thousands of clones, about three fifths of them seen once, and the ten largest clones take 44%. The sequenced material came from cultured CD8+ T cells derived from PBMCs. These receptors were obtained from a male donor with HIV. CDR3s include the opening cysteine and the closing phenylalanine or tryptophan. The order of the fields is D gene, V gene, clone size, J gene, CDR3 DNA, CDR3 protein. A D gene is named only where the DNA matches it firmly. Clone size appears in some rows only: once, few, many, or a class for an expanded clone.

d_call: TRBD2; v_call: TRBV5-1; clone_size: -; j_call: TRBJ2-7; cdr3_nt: TGCGCCAGCAGCGTTGCCGGGACTAGCGACGAGCAGTACTTC; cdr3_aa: CASSVAGTSDEQYF
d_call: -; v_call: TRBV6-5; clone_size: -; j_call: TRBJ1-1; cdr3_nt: TGTGCCAGCAGCCCTGGCGGTCCTGAAGCTTTCTTT; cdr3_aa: CASSPGGPEAFF
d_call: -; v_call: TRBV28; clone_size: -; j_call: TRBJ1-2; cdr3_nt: TGTGCCAGCAGTCCCTCGTATGGCTACACCTTC; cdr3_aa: CASSPSYGYTF
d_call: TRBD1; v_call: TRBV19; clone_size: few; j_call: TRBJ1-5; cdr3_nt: TGTGCCAGTAGTGTTACCGGGACAGGGAATCAGCCCCAGCATTTT; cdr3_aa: CASSVTGTGNQPQHF
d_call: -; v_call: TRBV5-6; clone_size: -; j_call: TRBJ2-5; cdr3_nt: TGTGCCAGCAGCATTGGGAGGTGGGAGACCCAGTACTTC; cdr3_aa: CASSIGRWETQYF
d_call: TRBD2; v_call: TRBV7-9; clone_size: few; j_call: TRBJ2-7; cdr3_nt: TGTGCCAGCAGATTAGATGGTCCTAGCGGAGCCCCCTACGAGCAGTACTTC; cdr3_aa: CASRLDGPSGAPYEQYF
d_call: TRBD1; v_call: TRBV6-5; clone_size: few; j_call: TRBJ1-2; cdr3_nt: TGTGCCAGCGGGCGGACAGGGGAAGGGTATGGCTACACCTTC; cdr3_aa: CASGRTGEGYGYTF
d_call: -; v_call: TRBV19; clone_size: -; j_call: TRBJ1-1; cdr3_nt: TGTGCCAGTAACCATTGGGAGGGCCTCATGAACACTGAAGCTTTCTTT; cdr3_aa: CASNHWEGLMNTEAFF
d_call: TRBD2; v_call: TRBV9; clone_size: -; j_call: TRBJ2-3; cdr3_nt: TGTGCCAGCAGCCCGAGGACTAGCGGGCACCATACGCAGTATTTT; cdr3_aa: CASSPRTSGHHTQYF
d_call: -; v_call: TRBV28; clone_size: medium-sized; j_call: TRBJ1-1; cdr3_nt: TGTGCCAGCAGTTTATTGGGCTCGGGGGAAGCTTTCTTT; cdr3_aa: CASSLLGSGEAFF
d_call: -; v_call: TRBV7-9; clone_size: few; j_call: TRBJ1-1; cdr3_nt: TGTGCCAGCAGCTTAGAGACTGAAGCTTTCTTT; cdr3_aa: CASSLETEAFF
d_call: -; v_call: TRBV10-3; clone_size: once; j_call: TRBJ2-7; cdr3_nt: TGTGCCACTCATTCAGGGACCTACGAGCAGTACTTC; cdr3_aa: CATHSGTYEQYF
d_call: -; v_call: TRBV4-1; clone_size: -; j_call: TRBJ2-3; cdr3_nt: TGCGCCAGCAGCCAAGATAAACTAGGCATGGATACGCAGTATTTT; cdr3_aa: CASSQDKLGMDTQYF
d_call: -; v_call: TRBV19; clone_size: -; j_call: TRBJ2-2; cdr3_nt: TGTGCCAGTAGTACCTACCCCGGGGAGCTGTTTTTT; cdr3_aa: CASSTYPGELFF
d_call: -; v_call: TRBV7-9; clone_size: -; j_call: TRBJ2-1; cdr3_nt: TGTGCCAGCTTGCCAACGGGACTCCAATACAATGAGCAGTTCTTC; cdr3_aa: CASLPTGLQYNEQFF
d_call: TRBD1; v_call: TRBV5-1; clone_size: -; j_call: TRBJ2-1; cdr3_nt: TGCGCCAGCAGCTCTGACAGGGGCGCGACTAATGAGCAGTTCTTC; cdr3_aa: CASSSDRGATNEQFF
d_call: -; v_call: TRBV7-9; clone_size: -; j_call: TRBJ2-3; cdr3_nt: TGTGCCAGCAGCCCCGCAGGGTCCTCACGCACAGATACGCAGTATTTT; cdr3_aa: CASSPAGSSRTDTQYF
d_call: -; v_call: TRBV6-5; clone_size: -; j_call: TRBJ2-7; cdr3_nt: TGTGCCAGCAGTTACGCGACCGGGACACCGGGCGTGCACTTC; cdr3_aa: CASSYATGTPGVHF
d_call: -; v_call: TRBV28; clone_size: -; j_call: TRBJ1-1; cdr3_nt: TGTGCCAGCAGTTTATTAGGTATCGGACAGAACACTGAAGCTTTCTTT; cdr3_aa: CASSLLGIGQNTEAFF
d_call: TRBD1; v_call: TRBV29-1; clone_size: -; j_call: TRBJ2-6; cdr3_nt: TGCAGCGTTGGAGACAGGGCTGGGGCCAACGTCCTGACTTTC; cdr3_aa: CSVGDRAGANVLTF
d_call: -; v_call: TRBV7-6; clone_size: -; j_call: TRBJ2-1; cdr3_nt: TGTGCCAGCAGCGACTCCTACAATGAGCAGTTCTTC; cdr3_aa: CASSDSYNEQFF
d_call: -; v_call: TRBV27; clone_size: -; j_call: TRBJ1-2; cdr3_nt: TGTGCCAGCAGTTTACGGGGAGCTAACTATGGCTACACCTTC; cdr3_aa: CASSLRGANYGYTF
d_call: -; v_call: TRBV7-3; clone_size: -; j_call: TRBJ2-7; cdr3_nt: TGTGCCAGCAGCCCCGGACAGCTTTACGAGCAGTACTTC; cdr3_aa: CASSPGQLYEQYF
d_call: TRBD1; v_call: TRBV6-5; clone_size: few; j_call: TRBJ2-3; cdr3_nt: TGTGCCAGCAGGGAACAGGGGACCACAGATACGCAGTATTTT; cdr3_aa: CASREQGTTDTQYF
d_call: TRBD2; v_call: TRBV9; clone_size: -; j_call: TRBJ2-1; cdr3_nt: TGTGCCAGCAGCGTTAGCGGGGGTCCCCAAGGGGAGCAGTTCTTC; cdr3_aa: CASSVSGGPQGEQFF
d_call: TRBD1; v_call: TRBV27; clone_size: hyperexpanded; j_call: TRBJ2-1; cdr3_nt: TGTGCCAGCAGTTTATCACAGGGGATATCCTACAATGAGCAGTTCTTC; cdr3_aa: CASSLSQGISYNEQFF
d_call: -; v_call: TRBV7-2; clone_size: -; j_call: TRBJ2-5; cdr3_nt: TGTGCCAGCAGCTTAGAGGTCGTTAAGACCCAGTACTTC; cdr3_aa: CASSLEVVKTQYF
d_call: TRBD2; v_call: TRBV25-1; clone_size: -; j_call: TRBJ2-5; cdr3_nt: TGTGCCAGCAGTGAAGGGGTAGCGGGGGACCCTTCCCAGTACTTC; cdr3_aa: CASSEGVAGDPSQYF
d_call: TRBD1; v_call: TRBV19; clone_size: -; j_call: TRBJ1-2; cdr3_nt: TGTGCCAGTAGTATAGGAGGAGGGGGCGCGAGGAATGGCTACACCTTC; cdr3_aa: CASSIGGGGARNGYTF
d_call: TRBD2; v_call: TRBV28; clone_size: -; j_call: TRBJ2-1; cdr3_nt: TGTGCCAGCAGTTTTAGGGTAGCGGGGAGTGAGCAGTTCTTC; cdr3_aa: CASSFRVAGSEQFF
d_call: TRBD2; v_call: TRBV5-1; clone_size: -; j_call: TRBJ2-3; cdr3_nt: TGCGCCAGCAGGCCTACTAGCGGATATACAGATACGCAGTATTTT; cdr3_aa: CASRPTSGYTDTQYF
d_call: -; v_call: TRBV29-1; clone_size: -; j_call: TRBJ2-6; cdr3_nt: TGCAGCGTGTCGGGGATCTCTGGGGCCAACGTCCTGACTTTC; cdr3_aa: CSVSGISGANVLTF
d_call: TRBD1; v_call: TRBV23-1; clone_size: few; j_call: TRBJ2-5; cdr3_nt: TGCGCCAGCAGCCAAAAAGACAGGGTGGGTGAGACCCAGTACTTC; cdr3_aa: CASSQKDRVGETQYF
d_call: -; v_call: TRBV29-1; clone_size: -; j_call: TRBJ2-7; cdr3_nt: TGCAGCGTTGAAGGGCCTTTGAGGGGAGCTAAAAAGGAGCAGTACTTC; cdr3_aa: CSVEGPLRGAKKEQYF
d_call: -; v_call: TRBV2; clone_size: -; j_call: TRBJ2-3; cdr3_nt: TGTGCCAGCTGGGGCAGGGTGGGAGATACGCAGTATTTT; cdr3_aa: CASWGRVGDTQYF
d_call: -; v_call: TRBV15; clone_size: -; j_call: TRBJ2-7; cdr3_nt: TGTGCCACCAGTCGTGAACAGGGTGCCCCCTACGAGCAGTACTTC; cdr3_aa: CATSREQGAPYEQYF
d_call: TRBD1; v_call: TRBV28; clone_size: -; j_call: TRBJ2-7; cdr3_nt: TGTGCCAGCAGTTTAAGGACAGGGGCGGACTACGAGCAGTACTTC; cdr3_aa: CASSLRTGADYEQYF
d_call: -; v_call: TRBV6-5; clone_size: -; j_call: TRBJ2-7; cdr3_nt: TGTGCCAGCAGTTACGACAGGTTGGCCTACGAGCAGTACTTC; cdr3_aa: CASSYDRLAYEQYF
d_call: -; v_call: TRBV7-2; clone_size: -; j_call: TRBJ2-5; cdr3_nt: TGTGCCAGCAGCTTAGTTGGGGGCGCGGAGACCCAGTACTTC; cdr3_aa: CASSLVGGAETQYF
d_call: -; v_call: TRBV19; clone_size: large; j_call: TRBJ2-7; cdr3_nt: TGTGCCAGTAGTACCCTAGCGACAGAATACGAGCAGTACTTC; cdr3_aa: CASSTLATEYEQYF
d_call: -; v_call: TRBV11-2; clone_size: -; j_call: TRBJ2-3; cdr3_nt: TGTGCCAGCAGCTACACAGATACGCAGTATTTT; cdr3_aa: CASSYTDTQYF
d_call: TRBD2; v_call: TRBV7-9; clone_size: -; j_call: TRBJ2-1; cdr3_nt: TGTGCCAGCAGCGGGACTAGCGAGTCCTACAATGAGCAGTTCTTC; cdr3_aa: CASSGTSESYNEQFF
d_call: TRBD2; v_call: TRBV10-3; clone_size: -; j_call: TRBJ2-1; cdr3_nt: TGTGCCATCAGTGAGTCGACGGCGGGGGGCTCCTACAATGAGCAGTTCTTC; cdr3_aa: CAISESTAGGSYNEQFF
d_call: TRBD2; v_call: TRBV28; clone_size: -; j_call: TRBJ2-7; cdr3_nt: TGTGCCAGCAGTTCTTTAGCGGGAGGACGTTCCTACGAGCAGTACTTC; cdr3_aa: CASSSLAGGRSYEQYF
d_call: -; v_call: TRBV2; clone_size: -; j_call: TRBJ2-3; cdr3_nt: TGTGCCAGCAGTGAATTGGGGGTGGTCGGCACAGATACGCAGTATTTT; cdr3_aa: CASSELGVVGTDTQYF
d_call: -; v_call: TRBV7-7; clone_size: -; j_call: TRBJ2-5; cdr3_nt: TGTGCCAGCAGCTTAGCTCCCGAGAGGGAGACCCAGTACTTC; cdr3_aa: CASSLAPERETQYF
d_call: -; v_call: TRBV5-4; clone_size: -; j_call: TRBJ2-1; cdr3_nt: TGTGCCAGCAGCTTTACGGTACGCTCGGATGAGCAGTTCTTC; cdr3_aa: CASSFTVRSDEQFF
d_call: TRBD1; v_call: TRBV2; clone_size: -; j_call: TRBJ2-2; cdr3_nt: TGTGCCAGCAACCCGGGACAGGTCGCACCCGGGGAGCTGTTTTTT; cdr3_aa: CASNPGQVAPGELFF
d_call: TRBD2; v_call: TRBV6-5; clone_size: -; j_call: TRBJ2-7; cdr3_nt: TGTGCCAGCAGGGATGGGACTAGCGCCTACGAGCAGTACTTC; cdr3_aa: CASRDGTSAYEQYF
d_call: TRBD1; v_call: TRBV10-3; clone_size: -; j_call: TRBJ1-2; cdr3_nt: TGTGCCATCAGCGGGGACAGCGAAAACTATGGCTACACCTTC; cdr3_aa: CAISGDSENYGYTF